This TCR beta chain comes out of a study of human T cells and chemical hapten exposure. Worth noting for this clonotype: Its antigen remains unknown.

TCRdb used MiXCR to reprocess the RACE reads, holding one entry per CDR3 protein. The sample holds 150,000 to 200,000 distinct CDR3 sequences, about a fifth seen once. The CDR3 consists of 15 residues. The germline V gene encodes CDR1 SGDLS and CDR2 YYNGEE. J lost 1 base, V lost 4 bases, and 5 bases had no gene match. Specified time point: patch test 1, 2 weeks after DPC sensitization. Treatment noted: therapeutic diphenylcyclopropenone sensitization with weekly scalp DPC. Notes on the study in general: Those TCRs sitting above 1 in 1000 frequency stayed the same with DPC sensitization.

The chain has TRBV9 and TRBJ1-1; 9 nucleotides align to TRBD1. The sequence derives from a woman aged 50 to 60 with alopecia areata. Some clones in this sample may be carry-over from other donors' samples. The sequenced sample was whole blood, obtained in connection with sensitization to the hapten diphenylcyclopropenone (DPC). The CDR3 loop reads CASSSSQGANTEAFF. CDR3 sequence (DNA): TGTGCCAGCAGCTCCTCACAGGGGGCGAACACTGAAGCTTTCTTT.